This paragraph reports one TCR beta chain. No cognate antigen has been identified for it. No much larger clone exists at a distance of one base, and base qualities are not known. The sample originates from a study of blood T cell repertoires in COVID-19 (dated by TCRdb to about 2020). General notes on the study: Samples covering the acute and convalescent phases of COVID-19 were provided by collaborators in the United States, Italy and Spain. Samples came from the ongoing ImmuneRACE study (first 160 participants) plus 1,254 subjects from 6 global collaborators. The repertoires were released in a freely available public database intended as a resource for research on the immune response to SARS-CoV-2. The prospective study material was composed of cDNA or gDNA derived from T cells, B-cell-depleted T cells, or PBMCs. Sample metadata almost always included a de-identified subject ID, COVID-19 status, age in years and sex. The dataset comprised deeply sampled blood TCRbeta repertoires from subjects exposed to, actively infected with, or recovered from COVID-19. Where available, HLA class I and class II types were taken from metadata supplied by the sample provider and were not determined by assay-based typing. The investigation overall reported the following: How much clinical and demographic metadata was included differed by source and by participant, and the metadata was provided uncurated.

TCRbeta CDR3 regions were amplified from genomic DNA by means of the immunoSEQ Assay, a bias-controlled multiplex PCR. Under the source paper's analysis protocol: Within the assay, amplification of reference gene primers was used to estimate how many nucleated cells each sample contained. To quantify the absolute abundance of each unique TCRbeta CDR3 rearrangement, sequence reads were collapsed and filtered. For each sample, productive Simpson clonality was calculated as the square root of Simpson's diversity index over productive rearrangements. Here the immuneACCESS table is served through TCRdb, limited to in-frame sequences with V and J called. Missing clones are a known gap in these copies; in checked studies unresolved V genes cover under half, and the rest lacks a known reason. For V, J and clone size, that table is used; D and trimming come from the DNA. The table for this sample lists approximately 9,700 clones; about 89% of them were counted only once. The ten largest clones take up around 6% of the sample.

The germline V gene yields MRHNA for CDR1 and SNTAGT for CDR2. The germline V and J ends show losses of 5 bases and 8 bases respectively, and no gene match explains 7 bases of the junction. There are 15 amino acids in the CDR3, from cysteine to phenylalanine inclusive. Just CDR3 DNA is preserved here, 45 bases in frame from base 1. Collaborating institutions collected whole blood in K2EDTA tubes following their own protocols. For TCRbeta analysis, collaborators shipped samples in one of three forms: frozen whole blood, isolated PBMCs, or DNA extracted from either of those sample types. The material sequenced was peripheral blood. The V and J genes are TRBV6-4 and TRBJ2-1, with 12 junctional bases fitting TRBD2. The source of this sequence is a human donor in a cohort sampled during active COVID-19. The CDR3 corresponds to CASSPSTSGGDEQFF. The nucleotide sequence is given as TGTGCCAGCAGTCCATCGACTAGCGGGGGAGATGAGCAGTTCTTC.